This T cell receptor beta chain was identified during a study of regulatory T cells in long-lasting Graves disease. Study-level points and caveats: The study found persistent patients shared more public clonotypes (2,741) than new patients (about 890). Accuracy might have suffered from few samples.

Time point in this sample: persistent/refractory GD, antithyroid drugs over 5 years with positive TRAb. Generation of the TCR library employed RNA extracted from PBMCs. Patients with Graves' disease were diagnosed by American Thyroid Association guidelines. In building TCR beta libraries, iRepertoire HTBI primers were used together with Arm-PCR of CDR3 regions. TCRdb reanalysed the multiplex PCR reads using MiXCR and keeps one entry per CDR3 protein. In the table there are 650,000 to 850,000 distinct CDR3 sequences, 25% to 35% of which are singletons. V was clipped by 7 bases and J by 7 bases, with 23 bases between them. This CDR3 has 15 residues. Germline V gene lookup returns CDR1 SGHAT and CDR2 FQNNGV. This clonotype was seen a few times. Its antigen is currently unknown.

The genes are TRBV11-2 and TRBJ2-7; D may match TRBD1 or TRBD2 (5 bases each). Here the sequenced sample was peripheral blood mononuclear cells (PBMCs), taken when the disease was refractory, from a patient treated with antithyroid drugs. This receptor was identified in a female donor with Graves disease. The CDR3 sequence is CASNLAGTALIEQYF. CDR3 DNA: TGTGCCAGCAACCTCGCCGGGACGGCGCTTATAGAGCAGTACTTC.